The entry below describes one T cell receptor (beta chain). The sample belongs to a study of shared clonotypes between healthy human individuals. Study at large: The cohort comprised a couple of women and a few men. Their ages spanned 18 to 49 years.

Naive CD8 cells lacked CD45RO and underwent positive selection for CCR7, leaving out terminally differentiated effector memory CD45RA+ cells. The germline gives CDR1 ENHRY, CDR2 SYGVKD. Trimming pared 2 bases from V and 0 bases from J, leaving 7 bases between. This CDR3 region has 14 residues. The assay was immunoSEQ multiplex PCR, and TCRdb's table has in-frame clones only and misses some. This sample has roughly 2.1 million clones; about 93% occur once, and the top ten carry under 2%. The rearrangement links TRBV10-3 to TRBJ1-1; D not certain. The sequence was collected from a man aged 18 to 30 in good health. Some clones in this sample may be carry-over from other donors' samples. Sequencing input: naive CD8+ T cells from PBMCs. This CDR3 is CAISEGSMNTEAFF. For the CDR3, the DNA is TGTGCCATCAGTGAGGGGAGCATGAACACTGAAGCTTTCTTT.